This T cell receptor (beta chain) was recorded in a study of human CD8 memory T cell subsets. TCR beta was sequenced from UMI-tagged 5' RACE libraries. The authors' processing: Functional CDR3 beta clonotypes, numbering between about 2,600 and 20,000, were present in each TCR beta library. TCRdb re-called the 5' RACE reads; every CDR3 protein appears as one record, without DNA. What appears here as the V and J calls and clone size reflects TCRdb's work, not the paper's. The sample holds about 10,000 distinct CDR3 sequences. The germline V gene has CDR1 SGDLS and CDR2 YYNGEE. The CDR3 length is 15 residues. Whole-study results and caveats: Similarly high diversity marked stem-like memory and precursor exhausted T cells, unlike effector memory cells.

The TSTEM subset meant CD8+ memory cells that were CCR7+, PD-1- and TIGIT-. The source of the RNA was duplicate vials containing roughly 160,000 sorted CD8+ T cells for each subset. On this clonotype itself: Its antigen is as yet unknown.

This receptor was identified in a human donor in good health. V is TRBV9 and J is TRBJ2-1; there is no DNA to check the TCRdb D call of TRBD2. Input material: CD8+ stem-like memory T cells (TSCM and TCM) sorted from PBMCs. Subset denoted: stem-like memory CD8 T cells (TSTEM), CCR7+ PD-1- TIGIT-. CDR3 sequence: CASSEGSGGSREQFF.